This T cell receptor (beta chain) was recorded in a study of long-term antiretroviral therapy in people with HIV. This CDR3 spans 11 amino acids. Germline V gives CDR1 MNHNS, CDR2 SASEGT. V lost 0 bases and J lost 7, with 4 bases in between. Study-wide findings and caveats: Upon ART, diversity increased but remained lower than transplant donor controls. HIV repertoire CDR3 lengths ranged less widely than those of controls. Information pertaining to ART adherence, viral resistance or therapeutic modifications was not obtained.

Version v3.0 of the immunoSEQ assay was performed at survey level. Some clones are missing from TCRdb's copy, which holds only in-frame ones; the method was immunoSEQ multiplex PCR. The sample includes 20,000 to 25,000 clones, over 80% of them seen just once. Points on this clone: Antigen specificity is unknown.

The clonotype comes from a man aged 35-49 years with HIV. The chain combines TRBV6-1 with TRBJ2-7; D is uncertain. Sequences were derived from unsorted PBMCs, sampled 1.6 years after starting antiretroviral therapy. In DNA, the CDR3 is TGTGCCAGCAGTGAAGCGGGGGAGCAGTACTTC. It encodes CASSEAGEQYF.